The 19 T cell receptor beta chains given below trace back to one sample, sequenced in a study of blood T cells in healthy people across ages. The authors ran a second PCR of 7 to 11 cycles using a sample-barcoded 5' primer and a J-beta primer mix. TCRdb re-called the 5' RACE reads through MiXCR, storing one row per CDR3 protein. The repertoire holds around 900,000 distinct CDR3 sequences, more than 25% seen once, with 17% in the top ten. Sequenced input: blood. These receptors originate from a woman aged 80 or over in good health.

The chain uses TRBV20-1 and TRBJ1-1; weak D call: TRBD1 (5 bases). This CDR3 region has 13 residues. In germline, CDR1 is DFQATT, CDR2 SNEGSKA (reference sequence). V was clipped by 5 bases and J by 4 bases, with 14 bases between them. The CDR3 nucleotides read TGCAGTGCTTCCAGGGACTGGGGCACTGAAGCTTTCTTT. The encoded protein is CSASRDWGTEAFF.

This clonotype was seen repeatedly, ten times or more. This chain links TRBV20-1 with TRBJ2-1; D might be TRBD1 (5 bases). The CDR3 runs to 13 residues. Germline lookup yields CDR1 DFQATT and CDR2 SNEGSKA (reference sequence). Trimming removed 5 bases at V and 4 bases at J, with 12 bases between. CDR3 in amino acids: CSAHRTLYNEQFF. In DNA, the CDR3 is TGCAGTGCTCACAGGACGTTATACAATGAGCAGTTCTTC.

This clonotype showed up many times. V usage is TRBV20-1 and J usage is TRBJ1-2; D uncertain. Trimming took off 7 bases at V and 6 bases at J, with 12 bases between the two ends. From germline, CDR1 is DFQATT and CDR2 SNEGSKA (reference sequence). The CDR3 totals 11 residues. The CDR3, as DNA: TGCAGTGTTAGTGGTTCCCATGGCTACACCTTC. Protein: CSVSGSHGYTF.

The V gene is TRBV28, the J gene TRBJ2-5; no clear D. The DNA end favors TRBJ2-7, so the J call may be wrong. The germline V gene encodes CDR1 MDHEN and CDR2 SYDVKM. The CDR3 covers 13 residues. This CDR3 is CASSLSPTYEQYF. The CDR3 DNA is TGTGCCAGCAGTTTATCGCCGACCTACGAGCAGTACTTC.

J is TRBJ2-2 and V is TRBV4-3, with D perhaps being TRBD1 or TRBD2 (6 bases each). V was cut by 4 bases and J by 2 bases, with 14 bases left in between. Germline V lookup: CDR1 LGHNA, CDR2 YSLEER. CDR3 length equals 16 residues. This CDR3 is CASSPHGGTNTGELFF. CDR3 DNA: TGCGCCAGCAGCCCTCATGGGGGGACAAACACCGGGGAGCTGTTTTTT.

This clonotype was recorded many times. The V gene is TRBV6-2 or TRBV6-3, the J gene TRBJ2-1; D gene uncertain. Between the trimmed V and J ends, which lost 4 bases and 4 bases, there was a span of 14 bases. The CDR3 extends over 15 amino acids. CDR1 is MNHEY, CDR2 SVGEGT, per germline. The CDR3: CASSFLSGQYNEQFF. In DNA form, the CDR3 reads TGTGCCAGCAGTTTTCTGTCGGGTCAATACAATGAGCAGTTCTTC.

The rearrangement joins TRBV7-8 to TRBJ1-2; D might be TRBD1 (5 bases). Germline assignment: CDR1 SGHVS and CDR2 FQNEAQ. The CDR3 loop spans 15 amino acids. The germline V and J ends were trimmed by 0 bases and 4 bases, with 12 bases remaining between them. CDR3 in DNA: TGTGCCAGCAGCTTAGCAGGGGCCTCCCCCTATGGCTACACCTTC. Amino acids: CASSLAGASPYGYTF.

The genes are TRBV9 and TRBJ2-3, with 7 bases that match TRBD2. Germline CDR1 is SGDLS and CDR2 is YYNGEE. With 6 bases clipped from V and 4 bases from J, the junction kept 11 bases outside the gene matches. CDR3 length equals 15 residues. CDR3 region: CASTPGAGFADTQYF. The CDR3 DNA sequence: TGTGCCAGCACGCCTGGAGCGGGGTTTGCAGATACGCAGTATTTT.

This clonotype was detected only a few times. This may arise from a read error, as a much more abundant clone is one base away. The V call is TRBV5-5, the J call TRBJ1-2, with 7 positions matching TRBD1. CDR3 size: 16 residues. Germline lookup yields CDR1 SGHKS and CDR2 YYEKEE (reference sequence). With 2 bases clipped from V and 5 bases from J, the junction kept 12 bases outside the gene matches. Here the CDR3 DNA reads TGTGCCAGCAGCTTAAGGAGAGGGGGCGGACAGTATGGCTACACCTTC. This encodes CASSLRRGGGQYGYTF.

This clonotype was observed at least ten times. CDR3 sequence reads: CASSPPGLANYEQFF. The CDR3 coding sequence is TGTGCCAGCAGTCCGCCTGGACTAGCTAATTATGAGCAGTTCTTC. The chain has TRBV7-2 and TRBJ2-1; 8 bases are shared with TRBD2. Germline CDR1 is SGHTA and CDR2 is FQGNSA. Unmatched junction bases numbered 12, after V lost 6 bases and J lost 8 bases. This CDR3 comprises 15 residues.

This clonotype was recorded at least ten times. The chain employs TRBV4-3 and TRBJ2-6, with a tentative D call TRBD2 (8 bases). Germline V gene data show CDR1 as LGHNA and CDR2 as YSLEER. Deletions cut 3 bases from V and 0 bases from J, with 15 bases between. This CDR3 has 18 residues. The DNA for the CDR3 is TGCGCCAGCAGCCACGGGGGGGGACAGAGCTCTGGGGCCAACGTCCTGACTTTC. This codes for CASSHGGGQSSGANVLTF.

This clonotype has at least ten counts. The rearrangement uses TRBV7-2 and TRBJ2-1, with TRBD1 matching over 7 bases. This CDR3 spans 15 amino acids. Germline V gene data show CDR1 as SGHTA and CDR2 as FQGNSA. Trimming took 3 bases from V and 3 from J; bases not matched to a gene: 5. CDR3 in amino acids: CASSFSRTGYNEQFF. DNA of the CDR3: TGTGCCAGCAGCTTTAGCCGGACAGGCTACAATGAGCAGTTCTTC.

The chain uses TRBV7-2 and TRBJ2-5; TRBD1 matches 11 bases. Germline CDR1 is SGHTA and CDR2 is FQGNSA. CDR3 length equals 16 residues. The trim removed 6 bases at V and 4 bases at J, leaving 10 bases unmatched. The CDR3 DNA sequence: TGTGCCAGCAGATCCGGACAGGGGGCCTTCGGAGAGACCCAGTACTTC. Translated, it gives CASRSGQGAFGETQYF. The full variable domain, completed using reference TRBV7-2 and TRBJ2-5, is GAGVSQSPSNKVTEKGKDVELRCDPISGHTALYWYRQSLGQGLEFLIYFQGNSAPDKSGLPSDRFSAERTGGSVSTLTIQRTQQEDSAVYLCASRSGQGAFGETQYFGPGTRLLVL.

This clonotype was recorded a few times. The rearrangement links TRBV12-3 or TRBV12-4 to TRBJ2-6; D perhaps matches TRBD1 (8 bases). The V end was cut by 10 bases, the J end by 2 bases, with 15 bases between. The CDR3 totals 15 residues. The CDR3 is CATQGGRAGANVLTF. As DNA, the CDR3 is TGTGCCACACAGGGGGGGAGGGCTGGGGCCAACGTCCTGACTTTC.

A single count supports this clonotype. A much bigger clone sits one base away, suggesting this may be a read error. CDR3 protein: CSARDPSYHGYTF. CDR3 coding DNA: TGCAGTGCTAGAGATCCCTCGTACCATGGCTACACCTTC. The chain links TRBV20-1 to TRBJ1-2; D remains ambiguous. The CDR3 is 13 residues long. Between the trimmed V and J ends, which lost 0 bases and 6 bases, there was a span of 11 bases. CDR1 is DFQATT and CDR2 is SNEGSKA in the germline V gene (reference sequence).

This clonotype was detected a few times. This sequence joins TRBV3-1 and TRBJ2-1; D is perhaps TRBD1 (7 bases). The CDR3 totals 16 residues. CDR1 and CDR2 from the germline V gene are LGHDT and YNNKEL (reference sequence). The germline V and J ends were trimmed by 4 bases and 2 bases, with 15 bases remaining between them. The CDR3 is CASSRNRGGAYNEQFF. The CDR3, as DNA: TGTGCCAGCAGCCGGAACAGGGGAGGCGCCTACAATGAGCAGTTCTTC.

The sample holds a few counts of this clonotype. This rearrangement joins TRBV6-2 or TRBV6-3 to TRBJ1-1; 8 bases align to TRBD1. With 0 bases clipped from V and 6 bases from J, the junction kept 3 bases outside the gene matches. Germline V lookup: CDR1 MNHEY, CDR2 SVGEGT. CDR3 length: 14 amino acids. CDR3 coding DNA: TGTGCCAGCAGTTACTCGGACAGGGCGGCTGAAGCTTTCTTT. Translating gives CASSYSDRAAEAFF.

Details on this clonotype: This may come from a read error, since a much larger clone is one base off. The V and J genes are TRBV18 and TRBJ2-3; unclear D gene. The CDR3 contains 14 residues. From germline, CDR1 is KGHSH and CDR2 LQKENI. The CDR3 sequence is CVSSPPVSRDTQYF. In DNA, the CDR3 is TGTGTCAGCTCACCACCGGTCAGCAGAGATACGCAGTATTTT.

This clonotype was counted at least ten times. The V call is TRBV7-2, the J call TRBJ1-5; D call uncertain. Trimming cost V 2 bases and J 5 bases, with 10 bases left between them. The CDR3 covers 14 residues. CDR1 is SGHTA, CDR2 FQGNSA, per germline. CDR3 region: CASSLQYGDQPQHF. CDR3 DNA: TGTGCCAGCAGCTTACAGTACGGGGATCAGCCCCAGCATTTT.